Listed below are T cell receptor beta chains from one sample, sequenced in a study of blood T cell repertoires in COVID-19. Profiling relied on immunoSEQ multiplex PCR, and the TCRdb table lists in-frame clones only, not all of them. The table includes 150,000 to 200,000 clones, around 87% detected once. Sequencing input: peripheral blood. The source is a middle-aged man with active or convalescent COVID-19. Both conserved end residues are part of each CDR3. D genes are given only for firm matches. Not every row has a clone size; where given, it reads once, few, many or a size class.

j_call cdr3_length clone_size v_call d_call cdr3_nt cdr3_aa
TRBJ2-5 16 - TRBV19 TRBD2 TGTGCCAGTAGTACCCCAGGGAGGGGAATATCGGAGACCCAGTACTTC CASSTPGRGISETQYF
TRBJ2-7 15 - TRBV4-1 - TGCGCCAGCAGCCTCCTAGGCGGGACTCCCTACGAGCAGTACTTC CASSLLGGTPYEQYF
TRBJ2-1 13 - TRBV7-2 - TGTGCCAGCAGCCCAAGGCGGGGTAATGAGCAGTTCTTC CASSPRRGNEQFF
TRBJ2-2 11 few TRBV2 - TGTGCCAGCAGCACTACCGGGGAGCTGTTTTTT CASSTTGELFF
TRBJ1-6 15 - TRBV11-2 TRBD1 TGTGCCAGCAGCTGGACCCCGGGACAGGGAACACCCCTCCACTTT CASSWTPGQGTPLHF
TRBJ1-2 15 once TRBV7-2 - TGTGCCAGCAGCCCCCCCGGGGGGCAGAACTATGGCTACACCTTC CASSPPGGQNYGYTF
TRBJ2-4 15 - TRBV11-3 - TGTGCCAGCAGCTTAGGCGAGGTGTCCAAAAACATTCAGTACTTC CASSLGEVSKNIQYF
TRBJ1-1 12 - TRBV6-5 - TGTGCCAGCAGTCGGGTGAACACTGAAGCTTTCTTT CASSRVNTEAFF
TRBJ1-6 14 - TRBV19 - TGTGCCAGTAGTCCTCAACAGGGAGGGTCACCCCTCCACTTT CASSPQQGGSPLHF
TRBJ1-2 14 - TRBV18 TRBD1 TGTGCCAGCTCATTTCAGGACAGGGATAATGGCTACACCTTC CASSFQDRDNGYTF
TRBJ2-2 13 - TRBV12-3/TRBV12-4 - TGTGCCAGCAGTCTAAGTAACACCGGGGAGCTGTTTTTT CASSLSNTGELFF
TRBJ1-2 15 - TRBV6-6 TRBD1 TGTGCCAGCAGTTACTCCGACAGGGGGCAGGATGGCTACACCTTC CASSYSDRGQDGYTF
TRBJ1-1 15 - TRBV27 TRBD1 TGTGCCAGCAGTTTATTGAACAGGGGATACACTGAAGCTTTCTTT CASSLLNRGYTEAFF
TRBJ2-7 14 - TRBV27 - TGTGCCAGCAGTCGCCCGGACAGAAACTACGAGCAGTACTTC CASSRPDRNYEQYF
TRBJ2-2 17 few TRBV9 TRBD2 TGTGCCAGCAGCGTAGATCTCCCGACTAGCGGTACCGGGGAGCTGTTTTTT CASSVDLPTSGTGELFF
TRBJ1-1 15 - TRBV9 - TGTGCCAGCAGCGTAGAGGGGCAGGCCCACACTGAAGCTTTCTTT CASSVEGQAHTEAFF